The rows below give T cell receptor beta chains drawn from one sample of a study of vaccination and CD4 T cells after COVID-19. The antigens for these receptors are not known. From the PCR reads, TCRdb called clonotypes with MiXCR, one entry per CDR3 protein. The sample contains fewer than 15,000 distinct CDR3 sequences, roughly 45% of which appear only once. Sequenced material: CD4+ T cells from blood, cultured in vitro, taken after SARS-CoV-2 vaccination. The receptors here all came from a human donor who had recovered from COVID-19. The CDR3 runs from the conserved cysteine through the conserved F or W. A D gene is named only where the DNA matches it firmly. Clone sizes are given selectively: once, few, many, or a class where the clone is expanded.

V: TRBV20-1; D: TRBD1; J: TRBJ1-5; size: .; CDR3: CSARLQGVGSNQPQHF; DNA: TGCAGTGCTAGACTTCAGGGGGTCGGGAGCAATCAGCCCCAGCATTTT
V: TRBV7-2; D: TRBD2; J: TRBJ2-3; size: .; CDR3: CASSPWLAGGGSDTQYF; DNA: TGTGCCAGCAGCCCATGGTTAGCGGGAGGAGGGTCAGATACGCAGTATTTT
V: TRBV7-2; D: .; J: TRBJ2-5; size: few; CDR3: CASSPLAVVTQYF; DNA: TGTGCCAGCAGCCCTTTGGCGGTTGTGACCCAGTACTTC
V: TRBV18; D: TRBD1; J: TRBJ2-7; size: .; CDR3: CASSLGQGIYYEQYF; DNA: TGTGCCAGCTCACTGGGACAGGGGATTTACTACGAGCAGTACTTC
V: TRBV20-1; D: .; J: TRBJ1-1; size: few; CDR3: CSARTVNTEAFF; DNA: TGCAGTGCTAGGACGGTGAACACTGAAGCTTTCTTT
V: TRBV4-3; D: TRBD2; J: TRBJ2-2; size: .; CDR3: CASNPDLAGTTGELFF; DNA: TGCGCCAGCAATCCCGATCTAGCGGGTACCACCGGGGAGCTGTTTTTT
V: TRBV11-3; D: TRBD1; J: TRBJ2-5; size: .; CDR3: CASSPGQGSETQYF; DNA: TGTGCCAGCAGCCCCGGACAGGGATCAGAGACCCAGTACTTC
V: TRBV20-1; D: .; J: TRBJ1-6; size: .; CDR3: CSARVPTAHNSPLHF; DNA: TGCAGTGCTAGGGTTCCGACAGCACATAATTCACCCCTCCACTTT
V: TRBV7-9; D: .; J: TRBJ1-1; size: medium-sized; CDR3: CASSLETVGNTEAFF; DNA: TGTGCCAGCAGCTTAGAAACCGTGGGGAACACTGAAGCTTTCTTT
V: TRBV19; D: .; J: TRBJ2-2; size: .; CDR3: CASSPAWGSDTGELFF; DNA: TGTGCCAGTAGTCCAGCTTGGGGGTCCGACACCGGGGAGCTGTTTTTT
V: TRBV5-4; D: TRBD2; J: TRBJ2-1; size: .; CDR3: CASSHGLAVNEQFF; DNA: TGTGCCAGCAGCCATGGACTAGCGGTAAATGAGCAGTTCTTC
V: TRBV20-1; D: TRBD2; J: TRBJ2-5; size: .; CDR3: CSAPGLAGETGETQYF; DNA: TGCAGTGCGCCGGGACTAGCGGGAGAAACCGGGGAGACCCAGTACTTC
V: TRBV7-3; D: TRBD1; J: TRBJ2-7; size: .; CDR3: CASSSSPGQGIYEQYF; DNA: TGTGCCAGCAGCTCGTCACCGGGACAGGGTATCTACGAGCAGTACTTC
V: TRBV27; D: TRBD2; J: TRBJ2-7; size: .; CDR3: CASSPLRTSAVSYEQYF; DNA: TGTGCCAGCAGCCCACTTCGGACTAGCGCTGTCTCCTACGAGCAGTACTTC
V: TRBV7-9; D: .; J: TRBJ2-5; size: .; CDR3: CASSLVSTPGETQYF; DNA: TGTGCCAGCAGCTTAGTCTCAACCCCGGGGGAGACCCAGTACTTC
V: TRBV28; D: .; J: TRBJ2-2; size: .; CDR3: CASTGRGSNTGELFF; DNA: TGTGCCAGCACGGGGCGGGGATCGAACACCGGGGAGCTGTTTTTT
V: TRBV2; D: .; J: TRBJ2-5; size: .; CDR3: CASSESGQGQETQYF; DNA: TGTGCCAGCAGTGAATCAGGTCAGGGGCAAGAGACCCAGTACTTC
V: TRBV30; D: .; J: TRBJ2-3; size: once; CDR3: CAWSVGHVLGSTDTQYF; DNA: TGTGCCTGGAGCGTGGGACACGTCCTGGGTAGCACAGATACGCAGTATTTT
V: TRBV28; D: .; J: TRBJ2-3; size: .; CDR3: CASTDTTSTDTQYF; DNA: TGTGCCAGCACTGATACTACTAGCACAGATACGCAGTATTTT
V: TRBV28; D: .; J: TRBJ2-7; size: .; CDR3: CASSSRGGWGGSYEQYF; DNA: TGTGCCAGCAGTTCCCGTGGCGGTTGGGGAGGTAGTTACGAGCAGTACTTC
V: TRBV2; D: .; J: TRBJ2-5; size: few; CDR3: CASSVDSPTLAETQYF; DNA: TGTGCCAGCAGTGTAGACTCCCCGACATTAGCTGAGACCCAGTACTTC
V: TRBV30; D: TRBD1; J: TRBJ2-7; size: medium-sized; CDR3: CAWRMGQGMTYEQYF; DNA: TGTGCCTGGAGGATGGGACAGGGTATGACCTACGAGCAGTACTTC
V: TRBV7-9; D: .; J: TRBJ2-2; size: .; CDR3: CASSSPGTNTGELFF; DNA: TGTGCCAGCAGTTCCCCCGGGACAAACACCGGGGAGCTGTTTTTT
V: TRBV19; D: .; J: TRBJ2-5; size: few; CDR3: CASSIDSGETQYF; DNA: TGTGCCAGTAGTATAGACAGCGGAGAGACCCAGTACTTC
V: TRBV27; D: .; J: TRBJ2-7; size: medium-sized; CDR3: CASRNLGTYEQYF; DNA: TGTGCCAGCAGGAACCTGGGGACTTACGAGCAGTACTTC